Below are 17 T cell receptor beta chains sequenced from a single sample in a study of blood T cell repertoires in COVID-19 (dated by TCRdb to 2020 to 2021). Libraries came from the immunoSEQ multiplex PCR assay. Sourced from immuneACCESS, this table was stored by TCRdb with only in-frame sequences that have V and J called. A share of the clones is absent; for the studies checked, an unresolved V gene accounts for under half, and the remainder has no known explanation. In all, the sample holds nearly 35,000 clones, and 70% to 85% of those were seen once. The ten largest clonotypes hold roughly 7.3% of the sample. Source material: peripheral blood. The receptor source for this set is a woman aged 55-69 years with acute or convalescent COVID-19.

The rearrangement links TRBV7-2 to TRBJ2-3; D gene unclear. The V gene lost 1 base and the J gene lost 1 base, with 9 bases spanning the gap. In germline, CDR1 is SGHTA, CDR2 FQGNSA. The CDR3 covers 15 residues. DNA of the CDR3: TGTGCCAGCAGCTTAGATTATGGAGGCACAGATACGCAGTATTTT. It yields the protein CASSLDYGGTDTQYF.

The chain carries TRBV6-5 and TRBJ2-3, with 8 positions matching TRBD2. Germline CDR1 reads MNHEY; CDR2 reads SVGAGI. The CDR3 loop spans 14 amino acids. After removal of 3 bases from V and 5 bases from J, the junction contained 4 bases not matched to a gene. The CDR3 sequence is CASSYAGGLDTQYF. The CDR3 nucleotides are TGTGCCAGCAGTTATGCGGGGGGCTTAGATACGCAGTATTTT.

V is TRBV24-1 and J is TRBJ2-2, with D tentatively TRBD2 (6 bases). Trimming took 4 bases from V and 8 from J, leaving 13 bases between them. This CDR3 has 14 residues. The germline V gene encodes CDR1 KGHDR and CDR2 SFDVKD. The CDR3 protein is CATSEGTAAGELFF. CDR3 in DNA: TGTGCCACCAGTGAAGGGACTGCTGCTGGGGAGCTGTTTTTT.

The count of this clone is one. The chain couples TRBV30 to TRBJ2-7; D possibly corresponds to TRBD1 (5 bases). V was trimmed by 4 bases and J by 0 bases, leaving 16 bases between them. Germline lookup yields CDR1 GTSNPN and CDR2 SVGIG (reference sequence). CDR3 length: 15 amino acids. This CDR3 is CAWIPFNRPSYEQYF. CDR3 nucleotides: TGTGCCTGGATCCCTTTTAACAGGCCCTCCTACGAGCAGTACTTC.

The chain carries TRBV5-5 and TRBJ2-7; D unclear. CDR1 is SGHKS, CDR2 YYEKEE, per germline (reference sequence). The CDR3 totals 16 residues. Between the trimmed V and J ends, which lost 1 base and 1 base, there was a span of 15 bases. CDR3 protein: CASSLTLLVGSYEQYF. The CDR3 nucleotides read TGTGCCAGCAGCTTGACCCTGCTAGTTGGGTCCTACGAGCAGTACTTC. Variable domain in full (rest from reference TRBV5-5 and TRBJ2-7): DAGVTQSPTHLIKTRGQQVTLRCSPISGHKSVSWYQQVLGQGPQFIFQYYEKEERGRGNFPDRFSARQFPNYSSELNVNALLLGDSALYLCASSLTLLVGSYEQYFGPGTRLTVT.

Here the CDR3 reads CASSKSGQGHTEAFF. In DNA form, the CDR3 reads TGTGCCAGCAGCAAAAGTGGACAGGGGCACACTGAAGCTTTCTTT. V usage is TRBV5-4 and J usage is TRBJ1-1, with 9 nucleotides matching TRBD1. V trimming: 4 bases; J trimming: 3 bases; junction bases outside the gene matches: 7. Per germline, CDR1 SGHNT and CDR2 YYREEE (reference sequence). This CDR3 is 15 amino acids long.

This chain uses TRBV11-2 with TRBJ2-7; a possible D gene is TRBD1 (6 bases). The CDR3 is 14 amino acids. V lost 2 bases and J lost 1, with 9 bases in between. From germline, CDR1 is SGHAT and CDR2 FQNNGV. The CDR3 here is CASSLNRASYEQYF. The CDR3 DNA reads TGTGCCAGCAGCTTAAACAGGGCATCCTACGAGCAGTACTTC.

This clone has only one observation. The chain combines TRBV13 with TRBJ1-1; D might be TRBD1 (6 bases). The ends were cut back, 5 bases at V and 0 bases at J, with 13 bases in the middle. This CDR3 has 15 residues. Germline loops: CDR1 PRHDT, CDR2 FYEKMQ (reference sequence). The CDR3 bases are TGTGCCAGCAGCAACCTGGGACAATTGAACACTGAAGCTTTCTTT. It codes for CASSNLGQLNTEAFF.

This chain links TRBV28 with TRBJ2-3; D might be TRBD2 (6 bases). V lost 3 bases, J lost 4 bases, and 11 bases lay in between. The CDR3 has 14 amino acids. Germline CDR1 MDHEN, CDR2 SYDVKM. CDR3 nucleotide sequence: TGTGCCAGCAGTTTCCCTAGCGAGCCAGATACGCAGTATTTT. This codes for CASSFPSEPDTQYF.

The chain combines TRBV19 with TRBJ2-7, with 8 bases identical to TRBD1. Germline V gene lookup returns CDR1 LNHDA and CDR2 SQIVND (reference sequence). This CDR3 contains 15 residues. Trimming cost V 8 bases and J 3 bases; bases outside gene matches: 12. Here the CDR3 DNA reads TGTGCCAGTGCCACCGGGACAGGAGGGTACTACGAGCAGTACTTC. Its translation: CASATGTGGYYEQYF. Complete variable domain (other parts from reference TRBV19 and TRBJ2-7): DGGITQSPKYLFRKEGQNVTLSCEQNLNHDAMYWYRQDPGQGLRLIYYSQIVNDFQKGDIAEGYSVSREKKESFPLTVTSAQKNPTAFYLCASATGTGGYYEQYFGPGTRLTVT.

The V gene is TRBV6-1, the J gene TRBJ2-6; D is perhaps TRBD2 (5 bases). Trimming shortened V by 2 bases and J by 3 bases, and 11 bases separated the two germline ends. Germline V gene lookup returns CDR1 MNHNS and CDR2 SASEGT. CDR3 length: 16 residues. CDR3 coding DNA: TGTGCCAGCAGTGAATATCAACGGGGTGGGGCCAACGTCCTGACTTTC. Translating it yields CASSEYQRGGANVLTF.

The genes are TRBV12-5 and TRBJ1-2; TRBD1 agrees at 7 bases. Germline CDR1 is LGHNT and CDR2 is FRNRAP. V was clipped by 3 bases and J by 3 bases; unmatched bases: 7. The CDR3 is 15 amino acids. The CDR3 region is CASGLDTGEYYGYTF. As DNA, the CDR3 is TGTGCTAGTGGTTTAGACACAGGGGAGTACTATGGCTACACCTTC.

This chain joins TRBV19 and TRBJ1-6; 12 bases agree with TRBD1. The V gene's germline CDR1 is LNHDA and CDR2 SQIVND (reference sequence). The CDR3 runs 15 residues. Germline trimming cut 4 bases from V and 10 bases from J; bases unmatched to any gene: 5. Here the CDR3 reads CASSTPGQGASPLHF. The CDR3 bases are TGTGCCAGTAGTACGCCGGGACAGGGGGCCTCACCCCTCCACTTT.

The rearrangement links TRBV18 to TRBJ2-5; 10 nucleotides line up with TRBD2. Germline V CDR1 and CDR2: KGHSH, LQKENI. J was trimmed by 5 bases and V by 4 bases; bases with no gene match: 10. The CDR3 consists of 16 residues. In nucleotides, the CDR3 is TGTGCCAGCTCACTCTTAGCGGGGGGATTGGTGGAGACCCAGTACTTC. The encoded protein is CASSLLAGGLVETQYF. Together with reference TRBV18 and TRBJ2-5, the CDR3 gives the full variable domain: NAGVMQNPRHLVRRRGQEARLRCSPMKGHSHVYWYRQLPEEGLKFMVYLQKENIIDESGMPKERFSAEFPKEGPSILRIQQVVRGDSAAYFCASSLLAGGLVETQYFGPGTRLLVL.

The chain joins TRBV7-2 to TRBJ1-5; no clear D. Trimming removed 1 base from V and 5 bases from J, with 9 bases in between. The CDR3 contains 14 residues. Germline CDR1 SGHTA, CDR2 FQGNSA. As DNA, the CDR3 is TGTGCCAGCAGCTTAGAGGGCGGGCATCAGCCCCAGCATTTT. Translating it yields CASSLEGGHQPQHF.

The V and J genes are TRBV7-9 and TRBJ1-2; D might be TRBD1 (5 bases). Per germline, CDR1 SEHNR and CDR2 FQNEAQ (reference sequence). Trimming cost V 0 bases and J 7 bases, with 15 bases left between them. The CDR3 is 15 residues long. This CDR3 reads CASSLAGAQGGGYTF. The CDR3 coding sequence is TGTGCCAGCAGCTTAGCAGGGGCCCAGGGCGGTGGCTACACCTTC.

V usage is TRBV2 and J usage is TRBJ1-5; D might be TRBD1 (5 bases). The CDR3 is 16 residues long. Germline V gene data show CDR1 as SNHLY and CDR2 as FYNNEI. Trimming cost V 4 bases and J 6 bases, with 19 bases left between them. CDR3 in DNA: TGTGCCAGCAGTGTGTCGGGGACTGTGAGAGGTCAGCCCCAGCATTTT. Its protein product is CASSVSGTVRGQPQHF.